The 15 T cell receptor beta chains presented below share a single source sample, sequenced in a study of blood T cell repertoires in COVID-19. The protocol was immunoSEQ multiplex PCR, while the TCRdb copy is restricted to in-frame clones and leaves out a portion. This sample has 59,000 or so clones; 75% to 85% occur once, and the top ten carry about 7.1%. Sequenced sample: peripheral blood. These receptors were taken from a man aged 60 to 69 with acute or convalescent COVID-19.

The chain is built from TRBV28 and TRBJ1-2, with D tentatively TRBD1 (6 bases). V lost 5 bases and J lost 0, with 10 bases in between. CDR3 length: 14 amino acids. Per germline, CDR1 MDHEN and CDR2 SYDVKM. DNA for the CDR3: TGTGCCAGCAGTCGACAGGCTCCTAACTATGGCTACACCTTC. Encoded protein: CASSRQAPNYGYTF.

The rearrangement joins TRBV3-1 (or the pseudogene TRBV3-2) to TRBJ1-6, with D possibly TRBD1 on 5 matching bases. CDR1 and CDR2 from the germline V gene are LGHDT and YNNKEL (reference sequence). Trimming shortened V by 4 bases and J by 7 bases, and 14 bases separated the two germline ends. CDR3 length: 15 amino acids. CDR3 sequence reads: CASSLQGAGNSPLHF. The CDR3 bases are TGTGCCAGCAGCCTCCAAGGGGCGGGAAATTCACCCCTCCACTTT.

V usage is TRBV28 and J usage is TRBJ1-2; tentatively, D is TRBD1 (5 bases). Germline loops: CDR1 MDHEN, CDR2 SYDVKM. This CDR3 is built from 14 residues. Trimming cost V 4 bases and J 8 bases, with 17 bases left between them. CDR3 in amino acids: CASSSGGGAKGYTF. The CDR3 bases are TGTGCCAGCAGTTCCGGCGGAGGGGCAAAGGGCTACACCTTC.

This chain joins TRBV18 and TRBJ2-7; 7 bases fit TRBD1. Germline trimming cut 1 base from V and 5 bases from J; bases unmatched to any gene: 8. Germline CDR1 KGHSH, CDR2 LQKENI. The CDR3 contains 15 residues. In DNA, the CDR3 is TGTGCCAGCTCACCACAGGACAGGAGGCAGAACGAGCAGTACTTC. Translated: CASSPQDRRQNEQYF.

The J gene is TRBJ2-7, the V gene TRBV11-2; D possibly corresponds to TRBD1 (6 bases). The CDR3 runs to 14 residues. V was cut by 2 bases and J by 6 bases, with 14 bases left in between. Per germline, CDR1 SGHAT and CDR2 FQNNGV. CDR3 nucleotides: TGTGCCAGCAGCTTATCAGGGGAAAAAGTCGAGCAGTACTTC. Its protein is CASSLSGEKVEQYF. Complete variable domain (other parts from reference TRBV11-2 and TRBJ2-7): EAGVAQSPRYKIIEKRQSVAFWCNPISGHATLYWYQQILGQGPKLLIQFQNNGVVDDSQLPKDRFSAERLKGVDSTLKIQPAKLEDSAVYLCASSLSGEKVEQYFGPGTRLTVT.

This clone was recorded a few times. V gene TRBV28 combines with J gene TRBJ1-1; D might be TRBD1 (5 bases). There are 15 residues in the CDR3. CDR1 is MDHEN, CDR2 SYDVKM, per germline. The V and J ends lost 7 bases and 3 bases respectively, with 18 bases between them. Here the CDR3 reads CASTPVGGWYTEAFF. The DNA of the CDR3 is TGTGCCAGCACCCCTGTGGGGGGTTGGTACACTGAAGCTTTCTTT.

This chain links TRBV28 with TRBJ1-6, with D possibly TRBD1 on 6 matching bases. CDR1 is MDHEN, CDR2 SYDVKM, per germline. V lost 5 bases and J lost 10, with 12 bases in between. The CDR3 consists of 13 residues. The CDR3 region is CASSRDNLSPLHF. The CDR3 DNA follows: TGTGCCAGCAGTCGGGACAACCTATCACCCCTCCACTTT.

The rearrangement joins TRBV28 to TRBJ1-2; 9 bases are shared with TRBD1. CDR1 is MDHEN, CDR2 SYDVKM, per germline. The trim removed 5 bases at V and 5 bases at J, leaving 3 bases unmatched. The CDR3 runs to 13 residues. The CDR3 loop is CASSRGQGYGYTF. The DNA for the CDR3 is TGTGCCAGCAGTCGAGGACAGGGGTATGGCTACACCTTC.

The V gene is TRBV5-4, the J gene TRBJ1-1; D not certain. This CDR3 has 15 amino acids. The germline CDR1 and CDR2 sequences are SGHNT and YYREEE (reference sequence). V lost 0 bases, J lost 2 bases, and 11 bases lay in between. The CDR3 region has the DNA TGTGCCAGCAGCTTGGATAACCTCCTAAACACTGAAGCTTTCTTT. The encoded protein is CASSLDNLLNTEAFF.

The chain is built from TRBV19 and TRBJ1-1, with TRBD1 matching 12 bases. Germline loops: CDR1 LNHDA, CDR2 SQIVND (reference sequence). Trimming took 6 bases from V and 1 from J; bases not matched to a gene: 9. The CDR3 has 17 residues. Written as DNA, the CDR3 is TGTGCCAGTAGCCTCCGGGACAGGGGGCTTTCGAACACTGAAGCTTTCTTT. Protein sequence: CASSLRDRGLSNTEAFF.

V gene TRBV2 combines with J gene TRBJ2-7; weak D call: TRBD2 (6 bases). The CDR3 length is 13 residues. Germline values: CDR1 SNHLY, CDR2 FYNNEI. The V end lost 5 bases, the J end lost 6 bases, and 14 bases lay between the germline ends. The CDR3 DNA reads TGTGCCAGCAGTACCGGGACTCTTTTCGAGCAGTACTTC. It specifies CASSTGTLFEQYF.

The chain couples TRBV5-6 to TRBJ2-5; 9 nucleotides match TRBD2. Per the germline V gene, CDR1 is SGHDT and CDR2 is YYEEEE. This CDR3 is built from 16 residues. The junction had 8 bases not matched to a gene; V was cut back by 5 bases and J by 0 bases. DNA of the CDR3: TGTGCCAGCAGACGCCGGGGACTAGCCTACCAAGAGACCCAGTACTTC. The encoded protein is CASRRRGLAYQETQYF.

The chain employs TRBV27 and TRBJ1-2; D uncertain. The CDR3 is 13 residues long. V was trimmed by 2 bases and J by 3 bases, leaving 7 bases between them. The germline V gene encodes CDR1 MNHEY and CDR2 SMNVEV (reference sequence). The CDR3 sequence is CASSLTEYYGYTF. CDR3 DNA: TGTGCCAGCAGTTTAACCGAGTACTATGGCTACACCTTC.

The J gene is TRBJ2-1, the V gene TRBV24-1, with a weak D call TRBD1 (5 bases). V lost 2 bases, J lost 12 bases, and 19 bases lay in between. Germline values: CDR1 KGHDR, CDR2 SFDVKD. The CDR3 loop spans 15 amino acids. CDR3 in DNA: TGTGCCACCAGTGATTCGGGCGCAGGGTCAGCTCGGCAGTTCTTC. This sequence encodes CATSDSGAGSARQFF.

This sequence joins TRBV11-3 and TRBJ2-1; D is possibly TRBD2 (6 bases). Germline assignment: CDR1 SGHNT and CDR2 YENEEA. The CDR3 sequence is 17 residues long. Between the trimmed V and J ends, which lost 2 bases and 6 bases, there was a span of 20 bases. The CDR3 sequence is CASSLMGGRVGRNEQFF. As DNA, the CDR3 is TGTGCCAGCAGCTTAATGGGAGGTCGGGTAGGACGCAATGAGCAGTTCTTC.